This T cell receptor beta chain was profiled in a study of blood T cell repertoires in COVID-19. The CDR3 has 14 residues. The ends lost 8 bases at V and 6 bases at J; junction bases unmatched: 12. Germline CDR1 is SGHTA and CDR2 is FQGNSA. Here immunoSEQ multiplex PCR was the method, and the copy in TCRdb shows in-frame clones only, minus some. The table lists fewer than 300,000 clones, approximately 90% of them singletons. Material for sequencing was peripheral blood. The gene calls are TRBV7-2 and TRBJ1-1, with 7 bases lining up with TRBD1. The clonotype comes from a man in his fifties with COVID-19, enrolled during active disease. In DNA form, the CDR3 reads TGTGCCAGCTTAGAACAGGGGAGTCTCGCTGAAGCTTTCTTT. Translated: CASLEQGSLAEAFF.